A selection of T cell receptor beta chains follows, all from one sample in a study of cytomegalovirus exposure and HLA in healthy donors. Sequencing used immunoSEQ multiplex PCR; TCRdb keeps in-frame clones, though not all of them. Among approximately 210,000 clones, around 76% were seen once, and the ten largest hold approximately 6.5%. Input material: PBMCs. Receptors originate from a man in his forties in good health and CMV-seropositive. Both conserved end residues are part of each CDR3. Fields, in order: D gene, clone size, V gene, J gene, CDR3 protein, CDR3 DNA. A D gene is named only where the DNA matches it firmly. Part of the rows lack a size; the others show once, few, many or a class for expanded clones.

d_gene: .; abundance: .; v_gene: TRBV6-5; j_gene: TRBJ1-1; CDR3aa: CASSPTGYTEAFF; CDR3nt: TGTGCCAGCAGCCCTACAGGGTACACTGAAGCTTTCTTT
d_gene: .; abundance: .; v_gene: TRBV7-8; j_gene: TRBJ1-1; CDR3aa: CASSSVTNTEAFF; CDR3nt: TGTGCCAGCAGCTCGGTCACGAACACTGAAGCTTTCTTT
d_gene: .; abundance: .; v_gene: TRBV7-9; j_gene: TRBJ2-5; CDR3aa: CASSDPGTQETQYF; CDR3nt: TGTGCCAGCAGTGACCCAGGAACGCAAGAGACCCAGTACTTC
d_gene: .; abundance: .; v_gene: TRBV19; j_gene: TRBJ1-1; CDR3aa: CASKNEPRTNTEAFF; CDR3nt: TGTGCCAGTAAAAACGAACCGAGGACAAACACTGAAGCTTTCTTT
d_gene: TRBD1; abundance: .; v_gene: TRBV27; j_gene: TRBJ2-7; CDR3aa: CASGQGEAYEQYF; CDR3nt: TGTGCCAGCGGACAGGGGGAGGCCTACGAGCAGTACTTC
d_gene: TRBD2; abundance: .; v_gene: TRBV4-1; j_gene: TRBJ2-1; CDR3aa: CASSHPLAGVGNEQFF; CDR3nt: TGCGCCAGCAGCCACCCCCTAGCGGGAGTTGGAAATGAGCAGTTCTTC
d_gene: TRBD2; abundance: .; v_gene: TRBV18; j_gene: TRBJ2-3; CDR3aa: CASSPPSSGAKGTQYF; CDR3nt: TGTGCCAGCTCACCACCGTCTAGCGGGGCTAAGGGTACGCAGTATTTT
d_gene: .; abundance: .; v_gene: TRBV11-2; j_gene: TRBJ2-4; CDR3aa: CASSLIEGHNIQYF; CDR3nt: TGTGCCAGCAGCTTAATCGAGGGCCACAACATTCAGTACTTC
d_gene: .; abundance: .; v_gene: TRBV14; j_gene: TRBJ1-3; CDR3aa: CASSQGQGIGNTIYF; CDR3nt: TGTGCCAGCAGCCAAGGTCAGGGGATTGGAAACACCATATATTTT
d_gene: .; abundance: .; v_gene: TRBV5-4; j_gene: TRBJ2-1; CDR3aa: CASSLYQGSHNEQFF; CDR3nt: TGTGCCAGCAGCTTGTATCAGGGTTCCCACAATGAGCAGTTCTTC
d_gene: TRBD1; abundance: once; v_gene: TRBV5-8; j_gene: TRBJ2-1; CDR3aa: CASSLETGETYNEQFF; CDR3nt: TGTGCCAGCAGCTTGGAAACAGGGGAGACCTACAATGAGCAGTTCTTC
d_gene: .; abundance: .; v_gene: TRBV6-6; j_gene: TRBJ1-2; CDR3aa: CASSYERETAGYTF; CDR3nt: TGTGCCAGCAGTTACGAGCGGGAAACGGCTGGCTACACCTTC
d_gene: TRBD1; abundance: once; v_gene: TRBV7-9; j_gene: TRBJ2-5; CDR3aa: CASSLTGPEQTQYF; CDR3nt: TGTGCCAGCAGTCTGACAGGGCCGGAACAGACCCAGTACTTC
d_gene: TRBD1; abundance: .; v_gene: TRBV19; j_gene: TRBJ1-4; CDR3aa: CASKGARYEKLFF; CDR3nt: TGTGCCAGCAAGGGGGCGCGGTATGAAAAACTGTTTTTT
d_gene: .; abundance: .; v_gene: TRBV7-9; j_gene: TRBJ2-3; CDR3aa: CASSRGTDTQYF; CDR3nt: TGTGCCAGCAGCCGAGGGACAGATACGCAGTATTTT
d_gene: TRBD2; abundance: .; v_gene: TRBV7-9; j_gene: TRBJ2-1; CDR3aa: CSSSSGLAGYNEQFF; CDR3nt: TGTTCCAGCAGCTCGGGACTAGCGGGATACAATGAGCAGTTCTTC
d_gene: .; abundance: .; v_gene: TRBV30; j_gene: TRBJ2-1; CDR3aa: CAWSGQFKVDEQFF; CDR3nt: TGTGCCTGGAGTGGACAGTTTAAGGTCGATGAGCAGTTCTTC
d_gene: TRBD2; abundance: .; v_gene: TRBV5-6; j_gene: TRBJ2-3; CDR3aa: CASSSGTGRQIGTDTQYF; CDR3nt: TGTGCCAGCAGCAGCGGGACGGGTCGACAGATCGGGACAGATACGCAGTATTTT
d_gene: .; abundance: .; v_gene: TRBV19; j_gene: TRBJ2-7; CDR3aa: CASSSAVSYEQYF; CDR3nt: TGTGCCAGTAGTAGCGCGGTTAGCTACGAGCAGTACTTC
d_gene: TRBD2; abundance: .; v_gene: TRBV5-1; j_gene: TRBJ2-3; CDR3aa: CASSLLTSGRSSTDTQYF; CDR3nt: TGCGCCAGCAGCTTGTTGACTAGCGGGAGGTCTAGCACAGATACGCAGTATTTT
d_gene: .; abundance: .; v_gene: TRBV5-1; j_gene: TRBJ1-1; CDR3aa: CASRRGSAGTEAFF; CDR3nt: TGCGCCAGCAGAAGGGGGTCGGCCGGCACTGAAGCTTTCTTT
d_gene: TRBD1; abundance: .; v_gene: TRBV7-3; j_gene: TRBJ2-1; CDR3aa: CASSSNRDSNEQFF; CDR3nt: TGTGCCAGCAGCTCGAACCGGGACAGCAATGAGCAGTTCTTC
d_gene: TRBD2; abundance: .; v_gene: TRBV19; j_gene: TRBJ2-2; CDR3aa: CASSGGKSSTGELFF; CDR3nt: TGTGCCAGTAGCGGGGGGAAGAGCAGCACCGGGGAGCTGTTTTTT
d_gene: TRBD2; abundance: .; v_gene: TRBV6-6; j_gene: TRBJ2-1; CDR3aa: CASSYSSLAGWNEQFF; CDR3nt: TGTGCCAGCAGTTACTCGAGCCTAGCGGGTTGGAATGAGCAGTTCTTC
d_gene: .; abundance: once; v_gene: TRBV11-2; j_gene: TRBJ1-2; CDR3aa: CASSLDRGVYGYTF; CDR3nt: TGTGCCAGCAGCTTAGACCGAGGAGTCTATGGCTACACCTTC
d_gene: TRBD2; abundance: .; v_gene: TRBV27; j_gene: TRBJ2-1; CDR3aa: CASSSFFGLAGGSGEQFF; CDR3nt: TGTGCCAGCAGTTCATTCTTCGGACTAGCGGGAGGTAGTGGTGAGCAGTTCTTC
d_gene: .; abundance: .; v_gene: TRBV7-9; j_gene: TRBJ1-3; CDR3aa: CASSDTGSGNTIYF; CDR3nt: TGTGCCAGCAGCGACACAGGGTCGGGAAACACCATATATTTT
d_gene: .; abundance: .; v_gene: TRBV9; j_gene: TRBJ2-5; CDR3aa: CASSVKGGQETQYF; CDR3nt: TGTGCCAGCAGCGTAAAAGGGGGCCAAGAGACCCAGTACTTC
d_gene: TRBD2; abundance: .; v_gene: TRBV23-1; j_gene: TRBJ2-7; CDR3aa: CASSQSSLAGTRSYEQYF; CDR3nt: TGCGCCAGCAGTCAATCGAGCCTAGCGGGAACTCGGTCCTACGAGCAGTACTTC
d_gene: .; abundance: few; v_gene: TRBV5-1; j_gene: TRBJ1-4; CDR3aa: CASSLNRNEKLFF; CDR3nt: TGCGCCAGCAGCTTGAATCGGAATGAAAAACTGTTTTTT
d_gene: TRBD2; abundance: .; v_gene: TRBV5-1; j_gene: TRBJ2-2; CDR3aa: CASRSGTTVTGELFF; CDR3nt: TGCGCCAGCAGGTCCGGGACTACAGTCACCGGGGAGCTGTTTTTT
d_gene: TRBD2; abundance: .; v_gene: TRBV28; j_gene: TRBJ2-7; CDR3aa: CASSPSGRGSYEQYF; CDR3nt: TGTGCCAGCAGTCCGAGCGGGAGAGGTAGCTACGAGCAGTACTTC
d_gene: TRBD1; abundance: .; v_gene: TRBV27; j_gene: TRBJ1-6; CDR3aa: CASKSWDRDYSPLHF; CDR3nt: TGTGCCAGCAAGAGTTGGGACAGAGATTATTCACCCCTCCACTTT
d_gene: .; abundance: .; v_gene: TRBV4-1; j_gene: TRBJ1-5; CDR3aa: CASSQGGGSDSNQPQHF; CDR3nt: TGCGCCAGCAGCCAAGGGGGAGGGTCCGATAGCAATCAGCCCCAGCATTTT